These 13 T cell receptor beta chains originate from one sample sequenced in a study of T cell responses to AZD1222 COVID-19 vaccine. Method: immunoSEQ multiplex PCR; TCRdb's copy keeps in-frame clones and lacks some. This sample has roughly 150,000 clones; over 85% occur once, and the top ten carry more than 1.5%. The sequences come from peripheral blood, collected on day 0 of AZD1222 vaccination. These receptors all stem from an adult in good health.

The chain carries TRBV5-4 and TRBJ1-1, with 8 positions matching TRBD1. The CDR3 is made up of 14 amino acids. Trimming took 5 bases from V and 1 from J; bases not matched to a gene: 4. Germline assignment: CDR1 SGHNT and CDR2 YYREEE (reference sequence). CDR3 protein: CASRTGTGNTEAFF. The CDR3 region has the DNA TGTGCCAGCAGGACCGGGACAGGGAACACTGAAGCTTTCTTT.

The chain employs TRBV24-1 and TRBJ2-1; the D gene could be TRBD1 or TRBD2 (5 bases each). V was pared by 3 bases and J by 8 bases, with 16 bases between. The CDR3 extends over 15 amino acids. The germline gives CDR1 KGHDR, CDR2 SFDVKD. CDR3 sequence (DNA): TGTGCCACCAGTGATGCCGGGACCAGCGGCTATGAGCAGTTCTTC. It specifies CATSDAGTSGYEQFF.

The CDR3 loop reads CAISLGQGGTEAFF. CDR3 nucleotides: TGTGCCATCAGTTTGGGACAGGGGGGAACTGAAGCTTTCTTT. The chain uses TRBV10-3 and TRBJ1-1, with TRBD1 matching over 11 bases. From germline, CDR1 is ENHRY and CDR2 SYGVKD. V gave up 5 bases and J gave up 5 bases; unmatched junction bases: 4. The CDR3 consists of 14 residues.

The chain recombines TRBV5-1 with TRBJ1-4; 10 positions agree with TRBD1. The CDR3 contains 14 residues. Germline CDR1 is SGHRS and CDR2 is YFSETQ. The junction had 5 bases not matched to a gene; V was cut back by 4 bases and J by 8 bases. CDR3: CASSVPGQGEKLFF. For the CDR3, the DNA is TGCGCCAGCAGCGTACCGGGACAGGGGGAAAAACTGTTTTTT.

The chain is built from TRBV4-2 and TRBJ2-5; 13 nucleotides agree with TRBD2. CDR3 size: 17 residues. The germline gives CDR1 LGHNA, CDR2 YNFKEQ. Trimming removed 1 base from V and 6 bases from J; junction bases left unmatched: 8. The CDR3 sequence: CASSQAQGTSGEKTQYF. CDR3 coding DNA: TGTGCCAGCAGCCAAGCGCAGGGGACTAGCGGGGAGAAGACCCAGTACTTC.

V gene TRBV27 combines with J gene TRBJ1-5, with D possibly matching TRBD1 (6 bases). The CDR3 covers 16 residues. The ends were cut back, 1 base at V and 6 bases at J, with 16 bases in the middle. Germline CDR1 MNHEY, CDR2 SMNVEV (reference sequence). This CDR3 reads CASSLYVPGAGQPQHF. The CDR3 DNA follows: TGTGCCAGCAGTTTATACGTCCCAGGGGCAGGTCAGCCCCAGCATTTT.

The chain combines TRBV5-1 with TRBJ2-3, with a tentative D call TRBD1 (7 bases). The germline V gene encodes CDR1 SGHRS and CDR2 YFSETQ. This CDR3 comprises 15 residues. V was trimmed by 4 bases and J by 4 bases, leaving 16 bases between them. The DNA of the CDR3 is TGCGCCAGCAGCCCAGGGGGGAAAGGCGCAGATACGCAGTATTTT. Its protein product is CASSPGGKGADTQYF. Looking up the rest from reference TRBV5-1 and TRBJ2-3 gives the full variable domain: KAGVTQTPRYLIKTRGQQVTLSCSPISGHRSVSWYQQTPGQGLQFLFEYFSETQRNKGNFPGRFSGRQFSNSRSEMNVSTLELGDSALYLCASSPGGKGADTQYFGPGTRLTVL.

The chain links TRBV29-1 to TRBJ2-3; D possibly matches TRBD1 or TRBD2 (5 bases each). Germline-derived CDR1 and CDR2 are SQVTM and ANQGSEA. The V end was cut by 2 bases, the J end by 3 bases, with 12 bases between. The CDR3 is 14 amino acids. CDR3 sequence reads: CSVEKGDLTDTQYF. The CDR3, as DNA: TGCAGCGTTGAAAAAGGGGACCTTACAGATACGCAGTATTTT.

J is TRBJ1-2 and V is TRBV27; no reliable D call. The CDR3 runs to 11 residues. V gave up 4 bases and J gave up 2 bases, with 2 bases separating them. CDR1 is MNHEY and CDR2 is SMNVEV in the germline V gene (reference sequence). The CDR3: CASSSNYGYTF. The CDR3 coding sequence is TGTGCCAGCAGTTCCAACTATGGCTACACCTTC.

This clone turned up a few times. This chain joins TRBV2 and TRBJ2-7; 11 bases are a match to TRBD1. Germline CDR1 reads SNHLY; CDR2 reads FYNNEI. The length of the CDR3 is 19 residues. The V and J ends lost 2 bases and 0 bases, in that order; junction bases with no gene match: 12. The CDR3 sequence is CASSEYGPPGQGVSYEQYF. In DNA form, the CDR3 reads TGTGCCAGCAGTGAATATGGTCCGCCGGGACAGGGGGTCTCCTACGAGCAGTACTTC.

The rearrangement joins TRBV5-6 to TRBJ1-2; possible D gene TRBD1, 5 bases. The germline gives CDR1 SGHDT, CDR2 YYEEEE. V was cut by 4 bases and J by 3 bases, with 13 bases left in between. This CDR3 has 14 residues. CDR3 nucleotides: TGTGCCAGCAGCCGAATAAAGACAGACTATGGCTACACCTTC. Translating it yields CASSRIKTDYGYTF.

This clone appeared a single time. The chain couples TRBV18 to TRBJ1-2; 8 positions agree with TRBD1. CDR3 length: 13 residues. V lost 5 bases and J lost 6; bases outside the gene matches: 5. From germline, CDR1 is KGHSH and CDR2 LQKENI. This CDR3 reads CASSIGQGDGYTF. The CDR3, as DNA: TGTGCCAGCTCAATAGGACAGGGAGATGGCTACACCTTC.

The V gene is TRBV7-9, the J gene TRBJ1-4; D call uncertain. The CDR3 loop spans 14 amino acids. The ends were cut back, 5 bases at V and 10 bases at J, with 17 bases in the middle. Germline-derived CDR1 and CDR2 are SEHNR and FQNEAQ (reference sequence). The CDR3 DNA reads as TGTGCCAGCAGCCCCCGGACGGCTCCGAGAAAACTGTTTTTT. Protein product: CASSPRTAPRKLFF.